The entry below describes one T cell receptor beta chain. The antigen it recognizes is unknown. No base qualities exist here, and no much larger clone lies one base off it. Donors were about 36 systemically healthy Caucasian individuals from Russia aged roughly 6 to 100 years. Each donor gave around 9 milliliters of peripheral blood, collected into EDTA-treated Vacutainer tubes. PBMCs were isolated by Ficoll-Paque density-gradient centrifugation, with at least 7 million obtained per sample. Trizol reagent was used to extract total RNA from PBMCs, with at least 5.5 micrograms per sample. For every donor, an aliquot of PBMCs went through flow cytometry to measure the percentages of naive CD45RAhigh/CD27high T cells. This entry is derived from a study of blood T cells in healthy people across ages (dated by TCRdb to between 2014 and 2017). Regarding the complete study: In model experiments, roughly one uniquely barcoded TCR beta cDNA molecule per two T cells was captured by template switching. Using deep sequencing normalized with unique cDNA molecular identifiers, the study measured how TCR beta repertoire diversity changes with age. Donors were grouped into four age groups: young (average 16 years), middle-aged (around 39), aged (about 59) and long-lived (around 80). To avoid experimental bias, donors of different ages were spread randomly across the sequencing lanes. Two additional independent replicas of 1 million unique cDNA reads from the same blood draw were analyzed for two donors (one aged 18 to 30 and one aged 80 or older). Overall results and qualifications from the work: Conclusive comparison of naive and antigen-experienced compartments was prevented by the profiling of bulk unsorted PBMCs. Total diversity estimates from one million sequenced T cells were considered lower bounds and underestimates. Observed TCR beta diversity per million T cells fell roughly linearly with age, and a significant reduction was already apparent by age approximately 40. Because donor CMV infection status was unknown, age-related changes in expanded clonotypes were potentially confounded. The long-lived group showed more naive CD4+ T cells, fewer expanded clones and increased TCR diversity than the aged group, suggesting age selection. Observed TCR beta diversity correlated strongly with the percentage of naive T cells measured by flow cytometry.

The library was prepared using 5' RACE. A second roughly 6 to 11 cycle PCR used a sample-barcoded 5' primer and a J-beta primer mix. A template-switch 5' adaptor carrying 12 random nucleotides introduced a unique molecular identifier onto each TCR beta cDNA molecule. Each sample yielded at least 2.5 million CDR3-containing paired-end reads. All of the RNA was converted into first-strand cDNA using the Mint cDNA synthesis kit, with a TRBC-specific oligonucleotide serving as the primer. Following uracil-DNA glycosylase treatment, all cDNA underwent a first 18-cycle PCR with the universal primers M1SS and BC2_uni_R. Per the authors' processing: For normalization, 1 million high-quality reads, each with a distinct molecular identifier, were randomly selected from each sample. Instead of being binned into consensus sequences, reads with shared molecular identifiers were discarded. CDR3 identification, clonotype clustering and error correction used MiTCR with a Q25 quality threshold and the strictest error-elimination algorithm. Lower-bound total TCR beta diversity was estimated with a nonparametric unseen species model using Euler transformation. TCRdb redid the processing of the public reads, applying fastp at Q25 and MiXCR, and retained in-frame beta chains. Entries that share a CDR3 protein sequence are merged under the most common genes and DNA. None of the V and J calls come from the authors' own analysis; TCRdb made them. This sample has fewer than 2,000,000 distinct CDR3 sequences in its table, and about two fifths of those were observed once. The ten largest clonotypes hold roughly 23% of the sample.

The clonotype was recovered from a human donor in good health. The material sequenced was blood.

The nucleotides read TGTGCCAGCAGCTCGACAGGGGTTCACTCACCCCTCCACTTT. Protein translation: CASSSTGVHSPLHF. The sequence links TRBV11-1 to TRBJ1-6; the junction holds 8 bases that match TRBD1. As encoded in the germline V gene (reference sequence), CDR1 is SGHAT while CDR2 is FQDESV. Reading from cysteine to phenylalanine, the CDR3 counts 14 amino acids. The DNA shown is the 42-base CDR3, in frame from base 1. Relative to germline, V is missing 4 bases and J is missing 10 bases, with 6 bases of the junction outside any gene match.